Below, 30 T cell receptor beta chains from the same sample are listed, as sequenced in a study of cytomegalovirus exposure and HLA in healthy donors. PCR used 60 Vbeta primers and 13 Jbeta primers. TCRdb's copy holds only in-frame clones and misses some; the assay was immunoSEQ multiplex PCR. The table has 150,000 to 200,000 clones, 65% to 90% seen once; the top ten hold around 2%. The sample comprised PBMCs. These receptors all stem from a human donor in good health.

Note on this clone: Different DNA sequences within this sample yield the same CDR3. The gene calls are TRBV5-6 and TRBJ1-1, with 9 bases lining up with TRBD1. The junction had 2 bases not matched to a gene; V was cut back by 3 bases and J by 2 bases. Germline V lookup: CDR1 SGHDT, CDR2 YYEEEE. There are 14 residues in the CDR3. CDR3 nucleotides: TGTGCCAGCAGCTCGACAGGGGGTAACACTGAAGCTTTCTTT. It translates to CASSSTGGNTEAFF.

As DNA, the CDR3 is TGCAGCATGAGGACACTCTCCTACAATGAGCAGTTCTTC. Protein product: CSMRTLSYNEQFF. V and J are TRBV29-1 and TRBJ2-1; perhaps TRBD1 as D (5 bases). CDR3 size: 13 residues. CDR1 SQVTM and CDR2 ANQGSEA come from the germline V gene. V was trimmed by 8 bases and J by 0 bases, leaving 11 bases between them.

V gene TRBV11-2 combines with J gene TRBJ2-7; a possible D gene is TRBD1 (5 bases). The CDR3 runs 15 residues. CDR1 SGHAT and CDR2 FQNNGV come from the germline V gene. V lost 3 bases, J lost 1 base, and 13 bases lay in between. The CDR3 here is CASSFDSQPSYEQYF. The CDR3, as DNA: TGTGCCAGCAGCTTCGACAGTCAGCCATCCTACGAGCAGTACTTC.

CDR3 coding DNA: TGTGCCAGCAGTTCAGGGGAGAGTTGGTGGGGCTACACCTTC. Protein sequence: CASSSGESWWGYTF. This rearrangement joins TRBV7-2 to TRBJ1-2, with a tentative D call TRBD1 (6 bases). CDR3 size: 14 residues. V shed 6 bases and J shed 8 bases, with 19 bases lying between them. Germline CDR1 is SGHTA and CDR2 is FQGNSA.

This sequence joins TRBV7-2 and TRBJ2-7; the D gene is possibly TRBD2 (6 bases). CDR1 and CDR2 (germline): SGHTA, FQGNSA. The CDR3 is made up of 15 amino acids. Deletions cut 1 base from V and 7 bases from J, with 17 bases between. CDR3 nucleotides: TGTGCCAGCAGCTTAGGTTGGGGGGACCGGTTGGAGCAGTACTTC. Its protein is CASSLGWGDRLEQYF.

The gene calls are TRBV5-1 and TRBJ1-1, with D unresolved. Trimming stripped 0 bases from V and 4 bases from J, with 16 bases between. Germline CDR1 reads SGHRS; CDR2 reads YFSETQ. The CDR3 contains 16 residues. The CDR3 sequence: CASSLDRRGAPTEAFF. The CDR3 bases are TGCGCCAGCAGCTTGGATAGGCGGGGAGCCCCCACTGAAGCTTTCTTT.

The V call is TRBV25-1, the J call TRBJ2-7, with a tentative D call TRBD2 (5 bases). The germline V and J ends were trimmed by 2 bases and 4 bases, with 12 bases remaining between them. The CDR3 sequence is 14 residues long. CDR1 is MGHDK, CDR2 SYGVNS, per germline. CDR3 region: CASSEGGQKYEQYF. For the CDR3, the DNA is TGTGCCAGCAGTGAAGGAGGCCAGAAGTACGAGCAGTACTTC.

The chain couples TRBV7-2 to TRBJ2-3; D is ambiguous. Germline CDR1 and CDR2: SGHTA and FQGNSA. V was pared by 3 bases and J by 4 bases, with 8 bases between. CDR3 size: 13 residues. CDR3 loop: CASSFLGPDTQYF. The CDR3 nucleotides read TGTGCCAGCAGCTTCCTAGGCCCAGATACGCAGTATTTT.

The chain links TRBV6-1 to TRBJ2-3; 10 nucleotides align to TRBD2. The CDR3 runs 18 residues. V lost 1 base to trimming and J lost 2 bases; unmatched junction nucleotides: 9. CDR1 is MNHNS, CDR2 SASEGT, per germline. DNA for the CDR3: TGTGCCAGCAGTGAAGACCCTCTAGCGGGGGCCTCCACAGATACGCAGTATTTT. Translated: CASSEDPLAGASTDTQYF.

Points on this clone: A read error may account for a junction end that differs from germline. CDR3 amino acids: CASSSPSSNEQFF. CDR3 sequence (DNA): TGTGCCAGCAGCTCCCCCTCCTCCAATGAGCAGTTCTTC. The chain recombines TRBV5-4 with TRBJ2-1; the D is unclear. The V gene's germline CDR1 is SGHNT and CDR2 YYREEE (reference sequence). The CDR3 has 13 residues.

The rearrangement links TRBV4-3 to TRBJ2-1; the match to TRBD2 covers 14 bases. Unmatched junction bases numbered 4, after V lost 4 bases and J lost 8 bases. Germline CDR1 LGHNA, CDR2 YSLEER. The CDR3 covers 15 residues. The CDR3 nucleotides are TGCGCCAGCAGCCCAGGGACTAGCGGGGGCCATGAGCAGTTCTTC. It is translated as CASSPGTSGGHEQFF.

V is TRBV12-5 and J is TRBJ2-1; no clear D. The CDR3 has 15 residues. Per germline, CDR1 LGHNT and CDR2 FRNRAP. V lost 2 bases to trimming and J lost 6 bases, with 14 bases between them. The CDR3 coding sequence is TGTGCTAGTGGTTTGTGGCCAGTCGAACCCAATGAGCAGTTCTTC. It specifies CASGLWPVEPNEQFF.

V is TRBV5-4 and J is TRBJ2-7; D unresolved. CDR1 and CDR2 from the germline V gene are SGHNT and YYREEE (reference sequence). The CDR3 is 13 residues long. V was cut by 5 bases and J by 5 bases, with 14 bases left in between. The CDR3 loop reads CASRWVGSDEQYF. The CDR3 DNA sequence: TGTGCCAGCAGATGGGTGGGCTCGGACGAGCAGTACTTC.

This rearrangement joins TRBV9 to TRBJ1-3; TRBD1 is a possible D gene (5 bases). CDR3 size: 15 residues. V lost 4 bases to trimming and J lost 3 bases, with 14 bases between them. CDR1 and CDR2 (germline): SGDLS, YYNGEE. The CDR3 DNA is TGTGCCAGCAGCCTCAAGGGGTCAGGTGGAAACACCATATATTTT. It yields the protein CASSLKGSGGNTIYF. Combining the CDR3 with reference TRBV9 and TRBJ1-3 gives the whole variable domain DSGVTQTPKHLITATGQRVTLRCSPRSGDLSVYWYQQSLDQGLQFLIQYYNGEERAKGNILERFSAQQFPDLHSELNLSSLELGDSALYFCASSLKGSGGNTIYFGEGSWLTVV.

This clone was seen once. The V call is TRBV7-6, the J call TRBJ1-5, with a tentative D call TRBD1 (5 bases). Germline CDR1 reads SGHVS; CDR2 reads FNYEAQ. The CDR3 length is 17 residues. The germline V and J ends were trimmed by 3 bases and 2 bases, with 17 bases remaining between them. The CDR3 sequence is CASSLDSGGEGNQPQHF. CDR3 coding DNA: TGTGCCAGCAGCTTGGACTCCGGGGGTGAAGGCAATCAGCCCCAGCATTTT. Complete variable domain (other parts from reference TRBV7-6 and TRBJ1-5): GAGVSQSPRYKVTKRGQDVALRCDPISGHVSLYWYRQALGQGPEFLTYFNYEAQQDKSGLPNDRFSAERPEGSISTLTIQRTEQRDSAMYRCASSLDSGGEGNQPQHFGDGTRLSIL.

The chain links TRBV27 to TRBJ2-3; possibly TRBD1 for D (5 bases). The germline V gene has CDR1 MNHEY and CDR2 SMNVEV (reference sequence). This CDR3 contains 13 residues. Trimming shortened V by 8 bases and J by 10 bases, and 19 bases separated the two germline ends. The CDR3 DNA reads TGTGCCAGCTTCCCTTCCGGCAGGGCCGCGCAGTATTTT. It codes for CASFPSGRAAQYF.

The chain uses TRBV15 and TRBJ1-2; a weak D match, TRBD1 (5 bases). V lost 5 bases and J 2 bases, leaving 24 bases between the germline ends. CDR1 is LNHNV and CDR2 is YYDKDF in the germline V gene (reference sequence). This CDR3 is built from 18 residues. Here the CDR3 reads CATSSSLGLGVLNYGYTF. The CDR3 region has the DNA TGTGCCACCAGCTCTTCCCTGGGACTGGGCGTCCTGAACTATGGCTACACCTTC.

CDR3 nucleotides: TGTGCCAGCAGTGAAGCGTCTGAAGCTTTCTTT. Its translation is CASSEASEAFF. The rearrangement joins TRBV6-5 to TRBJ1-1, with D unclear. Trimming pared 5 bases from V and 6 bases from J, leaving 7 bases between. This CDR3 is built from 11 residues. CDR1 and CDR2 (germline): MNHEY, SVGAGI.

The chain combines TRBV19 with TRBJ1-1, with D uncertain. Trimming cost V 8 bases and J 1 base, with 11 bases left between them. CDR3 length equals 13 residues. Per the germline V gene, CDR1 is LNHDA and CDR2 is SQIVND (reference sequence). The CDR3 nucleotides are TGTGCCAGTTCCTACGACTCGAACACTGAAGCTTTCTTT. It specifies CASSYDSNTEAFF.

This clone was seen just once. Within the sample, other DNA sequences also encode this same CDR3. The chain combines TRBV11-2 with TRBJ1-3; D gene unclear. Germline CDR1 is SGHAT and CDR2 is FQNNGV. The CDR3 is made up of 14 amino acids. V was cut by 1 base and J by 1 base, with 5 bases left in between. The CDR3 DNA is TGTGCCAGCAGCTTAGCGGGATCTGGAAACACCATATATTTT. This gives the protein CASSLAGSGNTIYF.

The chain recombines TRBV7-8 with TRBJ2-3; weak D call: TRBD2 (6 bases). The germline V gene has CDR1 SGHVS and CDR2 FQNEAQ. CDR3 length equals 13 residues. V shed 3 bases and J shed 5 bases, with 9 bases lying between them. The CDR3 DNA reads TGTGCCAGCAGCTTGGGGCGGGGAGATACGCAGTATTTT. It encodes CASSLGRGDTQYF.

The chain is built from TRBV2 and TRBJ2-4; TRBD2 is a possible D gene (6 bases). The V gene's germline CDR1 is SNHLY and CDR2 FYNNEI. V lost 8 bases, J lost 4 bases, and 6 bases lay in between. This CDR3 spans 11 amino acids. The CDR3 here is CASGGKNIQYF. CDR3 DNA sequence: TGTGCCAGCGGGGGGAAAAACATTCAGTACTTC.

The chain couples TRBV19 to TRBJ1-3; D is undetermined. CDR3 size: 14 residues. The germline V and J ends were trimmed by 3 bases and 4 bases, with 10 bases remaining between them. From germline, CDR1 is LNHDA and CDR2 SQIVND (reference sequence). DNA for the CDR3: TGTGCCAGTAGTATGCCGGGGTCCGGAAACACCATATATTTT. This codes for CASSMPGSGNTIYF.

V and J are TRBV25-1 and TRBJ1-1; 7 bases align to TRBD1. V shed 9 bases and J 1 base; nucleotides not matched to a gene: 5. In germline, CDR1 is MGHDK, CDR2 SYGVNS. This CDR3 spans 13 amino acids. As DNA, the CDR3 is TGTGCCAGTAACAGGGGAGGGAACACTGAAGCTTTCTTT. Its translation: CASNRGGNTEAFF.

This chain links TRBV5-1 with TRBJ1-1; 12 bases are shared with TRBD1. The CDR3 covers 16 residues. The J segment lost 6 bases and the V segment lost 0 bases, leaving 6 bases of the junction unmatched. Germline CDR1 SGHRS, CDR2 YFSETQ. DNA of the CDR3: TGCGCCAGCAGCTTGGCCGTGGGACAGGGGGCCGCTGAAGCTTTCTTT. Its translation is CASSLAVGQGAAEAFF.

This clone has more than one count but fewer than ten. The chain is built from TRBV27 and TRBJ2-1, with 8 bases fitting TRBD1. The germline V gene encodes CDR1 MNHEY and CDR2 SMNVEV (reference sequence). The CDR3 covers 15 residues. The ends lost 6 bases at V and 3 bases at J; junction bases unmatched: 7. The CDR3 sequence: CASRQAGGHYNEQFF. In DNA form, the CDR3 reads TGTGCCAGCAGACAAGCAGGGGGCCACTACAATGAGCAGTTCTTC.

Points on this clone: Other DNA sequences in this specimen translate into the identical CDR3. The chain employs TRBV7-2 and TRBJ2-5, with TRBD2 matching 11 bases. The CDR3 sequence is 16 residues long. CDR1 is SGHTA and CDR2 is FQGNSA in the germline V gene. Trimming at V came to 1 base and at J to 5 bases, leaving 6 bases not matched to a gene. The CDR3 spells CASSLVAGGHLETQYF. CDR3 DNA: TGTGCCAGCAGCTTAGTAGCGGGGGGGCATCTTGAGACCCAGTACTTC.

The gene calls are TRBV7-2 and TRBJ2-7; D gene unclear. Germline-derived CDR1 and CDR2 are SGHTA and FQGNSA. This CDR3 has 11 residues. Trimming stripped 5 bases from V and 3 bases from J, with 5 bases between. CDR3: CASSKHYEQYF. DNA of the CDR3: TGTGCCAGCAGCAAACACTACGAGCAGTACTTC.

The J gene is TRBJ2-3, the V gene TRBV19, with 9 bases fitting TRBD2. The CDR3 contains 15 residues. Germline V gene data show CDR1 as LNHDA and CDR2 as SQIVND (reference sequence). V gave up 5 bases and J gave up 2 bases; unmatched junction bases: 5. The CDR3 loop reads CASSVLAGLTDTQYF. CDR3 DNA sequence: TGTGCCAGTAGTGTACTAGCGGGCCTCACAGATACGCAGTATTTT.

The CDR3 region has the DNA TGTGCCAGCAGGATTACAGGGTTGTCCGGGGAGCTGTTTTTT. This codes for CASRITGLSGELFF. The chain is built from TRBV6-1 and TRBJ2-2, with D maybe TRBD1 (6 bases). Germline values: CDR1 MNHNS, CDR2 SASEGT. The CDR3 loop spans 14 amino acids. V was shortened by 6 bases and J by 6 bases, with 14 bases between the two germline ends.